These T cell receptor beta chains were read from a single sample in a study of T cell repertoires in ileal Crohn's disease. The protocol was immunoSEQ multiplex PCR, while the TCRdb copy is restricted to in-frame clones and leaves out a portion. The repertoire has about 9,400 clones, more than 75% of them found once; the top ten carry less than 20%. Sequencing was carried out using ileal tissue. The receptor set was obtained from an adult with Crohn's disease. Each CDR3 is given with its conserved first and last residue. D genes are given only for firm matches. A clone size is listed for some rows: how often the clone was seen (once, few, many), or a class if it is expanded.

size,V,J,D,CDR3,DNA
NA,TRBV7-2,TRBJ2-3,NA,CASSLVGLATDTQYF,TGTGCCAGCAGCTTAGTTGGTCTAGCAACAGATACGCAGTATTTT
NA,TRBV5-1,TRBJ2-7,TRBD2,CASSLGLAGVYEQYF,TGCGCCAGCAGCTTGGGGCTAGCGGGAGTCTACGAGCAGTACTTC
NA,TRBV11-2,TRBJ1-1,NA,CASSLGLQGNTEAFF,TGTGCCAGCAGCTTAGGGTTACAGGGGAACACTGAAGCTTTCTTT
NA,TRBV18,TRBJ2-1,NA,CASSPRSGQNNEQFF,TGTGCCAGCTCACCACGGTCAGGGCAAAACAATGAGCAGTTCTTC
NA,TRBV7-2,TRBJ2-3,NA,CASSLGWRGGDTDTQYF,TGTGCCAGCAGCTTAGGATGGCGGGGCGGGGACACAGATACGCAGTATTTT
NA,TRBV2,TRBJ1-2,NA,CASGGGDYGYTF,TGTGCCAGCGGTGGGGGGGACTATGGCTACACCTTC
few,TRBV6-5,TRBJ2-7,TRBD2,CASSYSSGRYEQYF,TGTGCCAGCAGTTACTCTAGCGGGAGGTACGAGCAGTACTTC
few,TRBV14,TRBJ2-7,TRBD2,CASSPGLAKMYF,TGTGCCAGCAGCCCGGGACTAGCAAAAATGTACTTC
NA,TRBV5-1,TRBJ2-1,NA,CASSFNAYEQFF,TGCGCCAGCAGCTTTAATGCGTATGAGCAGTTCTTC
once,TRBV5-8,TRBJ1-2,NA,CASSLVAGVGGYGYTF,TGTGCCAGCAGCTTGGTCGCAGGAGTCGGAGGCTATGGCTACACCTTC
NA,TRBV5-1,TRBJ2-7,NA,CASSFSRDSYEQYF,TGCGCCAGCAGCTTCTCCAGGGACTCCTACGAGCAGTACTTC
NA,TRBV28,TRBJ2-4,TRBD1,CASSFFPPPRTGENIQYF,TGTGCCAGCAGTTTTTTCCCCCCCCCAAGGACAGGGGAAAACATTCAGTACTTC
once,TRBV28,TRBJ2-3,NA,CASSLPPRGDTQYF,TGTGCCAGCAGTTTACCACCGAGGGGGGATACGCAGTATTTT
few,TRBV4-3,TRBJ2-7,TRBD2,CASSQAWGGEQYF,TGCGCCAGCAGCCAAGCTTGGGGGGGCGAGCAGTACTTC
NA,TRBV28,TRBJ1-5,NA,CASSAGAHEPQHF,TGTGCCAGCAGTGCCGGAGCCCATGAGCCCCAGCATTTT
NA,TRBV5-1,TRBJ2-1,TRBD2,CASSYGLAGVDEQFF,TGCGCCAGCAGCTACGGACTAGCGGGAGTGGATGAGCAGTTCTTC
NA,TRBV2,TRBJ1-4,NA,CASSRTGLGEKLFF,TGTGCCAGCAGCAGAACAGGTTTAGGTGAAAAACTGTTTTTT
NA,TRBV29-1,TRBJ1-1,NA,CSVVYQAMNTEAFF,TGCAGCGTTGTTTATCAGGCTATGAACACTGAAGCTTTCTTT
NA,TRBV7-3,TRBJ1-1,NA,CASSLTGGGATEAFF,TGTGCCAGCAGCTTAACGGGTGGGGGCGCCACTGAAGCTTTCTTT
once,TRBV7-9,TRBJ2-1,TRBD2,CASSPSGGANNEQFF,TGTGCCAGCAGCCCGTCGGGGGGAGCGAACAATGAGCAGTTCTTC
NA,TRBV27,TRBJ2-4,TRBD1,CASSPYATGADNIQYF,TGTGCCAGCAGTCCCTACGCCACAGGGGCGGATAACATTCAGTACTTC
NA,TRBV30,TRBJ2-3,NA,CAWSVGLAGYTQYF,TGTGCCTGGAGTGTAGGGCTAGCCGGCTATACGCAGTATTTT
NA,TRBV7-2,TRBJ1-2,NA,CASSLTQGRGYTF,TGTGCCAGCAGCCTAACCCAAGGGAGGGGCTACACCTTC
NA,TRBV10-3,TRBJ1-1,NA,CATTGRAGNTEAFF,TGTGCCACCACCGGCCGCGCAGGGAACACTGAAGCTTTCTTT
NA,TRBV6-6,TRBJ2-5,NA,CASSPQETQYF,TGTGCCAGCAGCCCACAAGAGACCCAGTACTTC
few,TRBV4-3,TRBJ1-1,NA,CASSQLPLTEAFF,TGCGCCAGCAGCCAACTCCCCTTGACTGAAGCTTTCTTT
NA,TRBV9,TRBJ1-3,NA,CASSVDEVTGNTIYF,TGTGCCAGCAGCGTAGACGAGGTCACGGGAAACACCATATATTTT
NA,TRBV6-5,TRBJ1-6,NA,CASSYEGNSPLHF,TGTGCCAGCAGTTACGAGGGAAATTCACCCCTCCACTTT
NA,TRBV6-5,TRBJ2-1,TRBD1,CASSYGQGGHNEQFF,TGTGCCAGCAGTTACGGACAGGGTGGTCACAATGAGCAGTTCTTC
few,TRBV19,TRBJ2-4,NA,CASSIEGRGAKNIQYF,TGTGCCAGTAGTATTGAGGGCCGAGGAGCCAAAAACATTCAGTACTTC
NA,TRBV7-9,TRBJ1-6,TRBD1,CASSPDRESSPLHF,TGTGCCAGCAGCCCCGACAGGGAGAGTTCACCCCTCCACTTT
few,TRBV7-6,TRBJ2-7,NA,CASSSSGTPAYEQYF,TGTGCCAGCAGCTCATCTGGGACACCGGCCTACGAGCAGTACTTC
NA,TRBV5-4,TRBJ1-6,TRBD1,CASRDRAGLGNSPLHF,TGTGCCAGCAGGGACAGGGCGGGGTTGGGAAATTCACCCCTCCACTTT
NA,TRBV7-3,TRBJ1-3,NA,CASSLTGGAGNTIYF,TGTGCCAGCAGCTTAACAGGGGGTGCTGGAAACACCATATATTTT
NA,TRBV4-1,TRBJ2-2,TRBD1,CASSRGQENTGELFF,TGCGCCAGCAGCCGGGGACAGGAAAACACCGGGGAGCTGTTTTTT
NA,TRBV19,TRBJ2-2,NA,CASSVERATGELFF,TGTGCCAGTAGTGTCGAGAGGGCCACCGGGGAGCTGTTTTTT
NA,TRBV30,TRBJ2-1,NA,CASKYSSYNEQFF,TGTGCCTCCAAGTATAGCTCCTACAATGAGCAGTTCTTC
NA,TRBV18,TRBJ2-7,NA,CASSPRLDYEQYF,TGTGCCAGCTCACCACGCCTAGACTACGAGCAGTACTTC
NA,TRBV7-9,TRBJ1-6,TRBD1,CASSPDRERSPLHF,TGTGCCAGCAGCCCCGACAGGGAAAGGTCACCCCTCCACTTT
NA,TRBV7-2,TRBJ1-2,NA,CASSYRTDVGYTF,TGTGCCAGCAGTTACCGGACAGACGTTGGCTACACCTTC
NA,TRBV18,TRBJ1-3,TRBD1,CASRQGDSGNTIYF,TGTGCCAGTCGACAGGGGGACTCTGGAAACACCATATATTTT
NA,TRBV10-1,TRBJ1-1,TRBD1,CASSAGQGNTEAFF,TGCGCCAGCAGTGCAGGACAGGGGAACACTGAAGCTTTCTTT
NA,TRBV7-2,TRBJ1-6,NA,CASSFQGYNSPLHF,TGTGCCAGCAGCTTCCAGGGTTATAATTCACCCCTCCACTTT
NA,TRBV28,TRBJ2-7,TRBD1,CASILRGTGSYEQYF,TGTGCCAGCATCCTCCGGGGGACAGGGTCCTACGAGCAGTACTTC
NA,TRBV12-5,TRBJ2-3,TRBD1,CASGSGTGTTDTQYF,TGTGCTAGTGGTTCCGGGACAGGGACCACAGATACGCAGTATTTT
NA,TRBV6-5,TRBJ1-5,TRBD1,CASSKTGRSNQPQHF,TGTGCCAGCAGCAAGACAGGGAGAAGCAATCAGCCCCAGCATTTT
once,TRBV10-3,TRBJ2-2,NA,CAISAQGPTGELFF,TGTGCCATCAGTGCACAGGGACCCACCGGGGAGCTGTTTTTT
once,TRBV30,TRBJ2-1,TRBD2,CAWSVGLAGFNEQFF,TGTGCCTGGAGTGTAGGGCTAGCGGGGTTCAATGAGCAGTTCTTC
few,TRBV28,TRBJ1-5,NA,CASSFQGPSEPQHF,TGTGCCAGCAGTTTTCAGGGGCCCTCGGAGCCCCAGCATTTT
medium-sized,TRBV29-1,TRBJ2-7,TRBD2,CSVGTSGSGEQYF,TGCAGCGTTGGGACTAGCGGGAGTGGCGAGCAGTACTTC
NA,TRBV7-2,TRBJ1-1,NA,CASSLRTEAFF,TGTGCCAGCAGCCTACGCACTGAAGCTTTCTTT
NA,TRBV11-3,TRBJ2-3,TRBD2,CASSLIAGGSDTQYF,TGTGCCAGCAGCTTAATAGCGGGGGGCTCTGATACGCAGTATTTT
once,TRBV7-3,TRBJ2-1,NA,CASSLDPTRGQFF,TGTGCCAGCAGCTTAGACCCGACTAGAGGGCAGTTCTTC
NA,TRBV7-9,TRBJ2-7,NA,CASSPHPGFGVYEQYF,TGTGCCAGCAGCCCCCACCCGGGGTTCGGGGTCTACGAGCAGTACTTC
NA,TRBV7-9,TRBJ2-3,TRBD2,CASSLSGAGTDTQYF,TGTGCCAGCAGCTTAAGCGGGGCTGGGACAGATACGCAGTATTTT